The next 10 T cell receptor beta chains were all read from a single sample in a study of identifying expanded T cells in peripheral blood (dated by TCRdb to between 2018 and 2021). Library preparation employed the immunoSEQ multiplex PCR assay. TCRdb's version of the immuneACCESS table is confined to in-frame rearrangements and falls short of the full clone set. An unresolved V gene accounts for under half of the shortfall where checked; the remainder is of unknown origin. This sample lists approximately 94,000 clones; 75% to 90% were detected once. The leading ten clones occupy about 5.5% of the sample. The sample taken for sequencing was blood. Receptor source: a person aged 18 to 69 in good health.

The rearrangement uses TRBV5-6 and TRBJ2-3; 7 bases fit TRBD1. The V segment lost 0 bases and the J segment 4 bases; nucleotides outside the gene matches: 2. Looked up from germline, CDR1 is SGHDT and CDR2 is YYEEEE. This CDR3 has 14 residues. The DNA of the CDR3 is TGTGCCAGCAGCTTGGGGCAGGGGGCAGATACGCAGTATTTT. Encoded protein: CASSLGQGADTQYF.

This clone appeared a single time. This rearrangement joins TRBV9 to TRBJ2-7; TRBD1 agrees at 7 bases. The V gene end was trimmed by 2 bases and the J gene end by 3 bases; junction bases not matched to a gene: 8. The CDR3 totals 15 residues. Per germline, CDR1 SGDLS and CDR2 YYNGEE. DNA for the CDR3: TGTGCCAGCAGCGTTCAGGGGACAGCCTTCTACGAGCAGTACTTC. It translates to CASSVQGTAFYEQYF.

The rearrangement joins TRBV5-6 to TRBJ1-5; 8 positions agree with TRBD1. The CDR3 is made up of 14 amino acids. With 2 bases clipped from V and 5 bases from J, the junction kept 3 bases outside the gene matches. Germline V gene lookup returns CDR1 SGHDT and CDR2 YYEEEE. The CDR3, as DNA: TGTGCCAGCAGCTTTGGGACAGGAGATCAGCCCCAGCATTTT. This sequence encodes CASSFGTGDQPQHF. Variable domain in full (rest from reference TRBV5-6 and TRBJ1-5): DAGVTQSPTHLIKTRGQQVTLRCSPKSGHDTVSWYQQALGQGPQFIFQYYEEEERQRGNFPDRFSGHQFPNYSSELNVNALLLGDSALYLCASSFGTGDQPQHFGDGTRLSIL.

Concerning this clone: Within the sample, other DNA sequences also encode this same CDR3. This chain uses TRBV6-5 with TRBJ1-2; TRBD1 is a possible D gene (5 bases). From germline, CDR1 is MNHEY and CDR2 SVGAGI. The CDR3 runs 13 residues. The V gene lost 1 base and the J gene lost 3 bases, with 6 bases spanning the gap. CDR3 in amino acids: CASSYLGDYGYTF. CDR3 nucleotide sequence: TGTGCCAGCAGTTACTTGGGGGACTATGGCTACACCTTC.

This chain uses TRBV29-1 with TRBJ1-5; D is perhaps TRBD1 (5 bases). Trimming took 5 bases from V and 0 from J, leaving 8 bases between them. Germline loops: CDR1 SQVTM, CDR2 ANQGSEA. The CDR3 covers 13 residues. CDR3 amino acids: CSVTQGSNQPQHF. The CDR3 DNA sequence: TGCAGCGTTACGCAGGGTAGCAATCAGCCCCAGCATTTT. Full variable domain (missing parts from reference TRBV29-1 and TRBJ1-5): SAVISQKPSRDICQRGTSLTIQCQVDSQVTMMFWYRQQPGQSLTLIATANQGSEATYESGFVIDKFPISRPNLTFSTLTVSNMSPEDSSIYLCSVTQGSNQPQHFGDGTRLSIL.

The chain has TRBV6-1 and TRBJ1-5; perhaps TRBD1 as D (5 bases). The germline gives CDR1 MNHNS, CDR2 SASEGT. Trimming took off 1 base at V and 0 bases at J, with 7 bases between the two ends. The CDR3 spans 15 residues. CDR3 amino acids: CASSEGTYSNQPQHF. CDR3 coding DNA: TGTGCCAGCAGTGAAGGGACATATAGCAATCAGCCCCAGCATTTT.

The chain recombines TRBV4-1 with TRBJ2-7; TRBD2 aligns across 11 bases. Germline V gene data show CDR1 as MGHRA and CDR2 as YSYEKL. V shed 3 bases, J shed 0 bases, and the junction held 7 bases outside the gene matches. The CDR3 runs to 17 residues. The DNA for the CDR3 is TGCGCCAGCAGCCAGGAGACGGGACTAGCGGCCTCCTACGAGCAGTACTTC. It specifies CASSQETGLAASYEQYF.

This rearrangement joins TRBV19 to TRBJ1-2; possibly TRBD1 for D (5 bases). V was cut by 3 bases and J by 2 bases, with 10 bases left in between. This CDR3 region has 14 residues. In germline, CDR1 is LNHDA, CDR2 SQIVND (reference sequence). The CDR3 sequence: CASSMGRANYGYTF. CDR3 coding DNA: TGTGCCAGTAGTATGGGCAGGGCAAACTATGGCTACACCTTC.

The V and J genes are TRBV5-4 and TRBJ1-2, with D possibly matching TRBD1 (5 bases). Trimming removed 4 bases at V and 2 bases at J, with 18 bases between. CDR1 is SGHNT and CDR2 is YYREEE in the germline V gene (reference sequence). The length of the CDR3 is 16 residues. The CDR3 sequence: CASSAGAGAANYGYTF. In DNA, the CDR3 is TGTGCCAGCAGCGCCGGGGCGGGTGCGGCCAACTATGGCTACACCTTC. Drawing the rest from reference TRBV5-4 and TRBJ1-2, the complete variable domain is ETGVTQSPTHLIKTRGQQVTLRCSSQSGHNTVSWYQQALGQGPQFIFQYYREEENGRGNFPPRFSGLQFPNYSSELNVNALELDDSALYLCASSAGAGAANYGYTFGSGTRLTVV.

The chain uses TRBV7-2 and TRBJ2-5; D not certain. Trimming cost V 1 base and J 5 bases, with 11 bases left between them. This CDR3 spans 14 amino acids. CDR1 is SGHTA, CDR2 FQGNSA, per germline. For the CDR3, the DNA is TGTGCCAGCAGCTTAGTGGGCCCCGGGGAGACCCAGTACTTC. It specifies CASSLVGPGETQYF.